Below, 19 T cell receptor beta chains from the same sample are listed, as sequenced in a study of blood T cell repertoires in COVID-19. Profiled with immunoSEQ multiplex PCR; TCRdb holds only in-frame clones, not every one. Among 200,000 to 250,000 clones listed, 81% were seen once. Sequencing input: PBMCs or T cells enriched from blood (not recorded which). These receptors came from a woman in her forties or fifties with acute COVID-19.

The V and J genes are TRBV19 and TRBJ2-2, with D tentatively TRBD1 (5 bases). Trimming left V 4 bases short and J 3 bases short, with 9 bases between. Germline CDR1 and CDR2: LNHDA and SQIVND (reference sequence). This CDR3 is 14 amino acids long. The CDR3 loop reads CASSSQGYTGELFF. The CDR3 DNA reads as TGTGCCAGTAGTAGCCAGGGCTACACCGGGGAGCTGTTTTTT.

V usage is TRBV7-8 and J usage is TRBJ1-6; 7 bases fit TRBD1. Looked up from germline, CDR1 is SGHVS and CDR2 is FQNEAQ. The CDR3 is 13 amino acids. The J segment lost 16 bases and the V segment lost 1 base, leaving 7 bases of the junction unmatched. The DNA for the CDR3 is TGTGCCAGCAGCTTAGGACAGGGACGGGCTCTCCACTTT. Amino acids: CASSLGQGRALHF.

The V gene is TRBV5-1, the J gene TRBJ2-7; the D gene is possibly TRBD1 (5 bases). V lost 7 bases, J lost 6 bases, and 20 bases lay in between. Looked up from germline, CDR1 is SGHRS and CDR2 is YFSETQ. CDR3 size: 14 residues. The CDR3 bases are TGCGCCAGCGCAGAGGACAAAATGACGTCCGAGCAGTACTTC. Translation: CASAEDKMTSEQYF.

The rearrangement joins TRBV7-9 to TRBJ2-3, with 12 bases fitting TRBD2. V shed 5 bases and J 3 bases; nucleotides not matched to a gene: 3. This CDR3 comprises 15 residues. Germline loops: CDR1 SEHNR, CDR2 FQNEAQ (reference sequence). The chain's CDR3 is CASSRGLAGTDTQYF. CDR3 DNA sequence: TGTGCCAGCAGCCGAGGACTAGCGGGGACAGATACGCAGTATTTT.

CDR3 in DNA: TGTGCCAGCAGTTTCTCCTCCGGGACAGGGGGCGCAGATACGCAGTATTTT. Residues: CASSFSSGTGGADTQYF. The chain has TRBV27 and TRBJ2-3; TRBD1 agrees at 12 bases. V was clipped by 3 bases and J by 4 bases; unmatched bases: 8. Germline CDR1 reads MNHEY; CDR2 reads SMNVEV (reference sequence). The CDR3 length is 17 residues.

This sequence joins TRBV6-5 and TRBJ2-3, with a weak D call TRBD2 (6 bases). CDR3 size: 16 residues. The germline V gene has CDR1 MNHEY and CDR2 SVGAGI. Trimming pared 2 bases from V and 0 bases from J, leaving 12 bases between. Here the CDR3 reads CASSYTLAQSTDTQYF. In nucleotides, the CDR3 is TGTGCCAGCAGTTACACCCTAGCGCAAAGCACAGATACGCAGTATTTT.

V is TRBV30 and J is TRBJ2-2; D gene ambiguous. Trimming took 0 bases from V and 6 from J, leaving 8 bases between them. This CDR3 region has 13 residues. Germline-derived CDR1 and CDR2 are GTSNPN and SVGIG (reference sequence). The CDR3 nucleotides read TGTGCCTGGAGTGTACTTTCCCCCGGGGAGCTGTTTTTT. Translating it yields CAWSVLSPGELFF. The full variable domain, in which reference TRBV30 and TRBJ2-2 provide the parts outside the CDR3, is SQTIHQWPATLVQPVGSPLSLECTVEGTSNPNLYWYRQAAGRGLQLLFYSVGIGQISSEVPQNLSASRPQDRQFILSSKKLLLSDSGFYLCAWSVLSPGELFFGEGSRLTVL.

J is TRBJ2-2 and V is TRBV7-2; possibly TRBD2 for D (7 bases). The CDR3 contains 16 residues. V lost 5 bases and J 4 bases, leaving 17 bases between the germline ends. From germline, CDR1 is SGHTA and CDR2 FQGNSA. In DNA form, the CDR3 reads TGTGCCAGCAGCGGGGGGGCCGGAGTAAGCACCGGGGAGCTGTTTTTT. This codes for CASSGGAGVSTGELFF. The whole variable domain, remainder taken from reference TRBV7-2 and TRBJ2-2, is GAGVSQSPSNKVTEKGKDVELRCDPISGHTALYWYRQSLGQGLEFLIYFQGNSAPDKSGLPSDRFSAERTGGSVSTLTIQRTQQEDSAVYLCASSGGAGVSTGELFFGEGSRLTVL.

The V and J genes are TRBV13 and TRBJ1-2; 9 bases align to TRBD1. The V and J ends lost 3 bases and 1 base, in that order; junction bases with no gene match: 6. Germline V gene data show CDR1 as PRHDT and CDR2 as FYEKMQ (reference sequence). The CDR3 contains 16 residues. CDR3 sequence: CASSLLWTGDNYGYTF. As DNA, the CDR3 is TGTGCCAGCAGCTTGCTTTGGACAGGGGATAACTATGGCTACACCTTC.

The rearrangement joins TRBV5-5 to TRBJ1-5; tentative D call: TRBD1 (5 bases). CDR3 size: 15 residues. Trimming took off 3 bases at V and 3 bases at J, with 13 bases between the two ends. Looked up from germline, CDR1 is SGHKS and CDR2 is YYEKEE (reference sequence). The CDR3 protein is CASSWGVEPNQPQHF. The CDR3 DNA reads as TGTGCCAGCAGCTGGGGGGTGGAGCCCAATCAGCCCCAGCATTTT.

This chain connects TRBV27 to TRBJ2-3, with 8 positions matching TRBD2. Unmatched junction bases numbered 12, after V lost 5 bases and J lost 5 bases. This CDR3 has 16 amino acids. Germline CDR1 MNHEY, CDR2 SMNVEV (reference sequence). The CDR3, as DNA: TGTGCCAGCAGTCCCCTTAAGGTAGCGGGGCAAGATACGCAGTATTTT. This encodes CASSPLKVAGQDTQYF.

The chain links TRBV5-4 to TRBJ1-1; D not certain. This CDR3 has 14 residues. The germline CDR1 and CDR2 sequences are SGHNT and YYREEE (reference sequence). Trimming took 6 bases from V and 2 from J, leaving 14 bases between them. The CDR3 sequence is CASTLGLVNTEAFF. For the CDR3, the DNA is TGTGCCAGCACCCTTGGACTAGTCAACACTGAAGCTTTCTTT.

The chain joins TRBV6-5 to TRBJ2-6; maybe TRBD1 (5 bases). The CDR3 length is 13 residues. Germline CDR1 is MNHEY and CDR2 is SVGAGI. V was pared by 10 bases and J by 2 bases, with 9 bases between. The CDR3 loop reads CATQGPGANVLTF. For the CDR3, the DNA is TGTGCCACCCAGGGCCCTGGGGCCAACGTCCTGACTTTC.

The gene calls are TRBV10-3 and TRBJ2-3; weak D call: TRBD2 (5 bases). V was clipped by 0 bases and J by 5 bases, with 9 bases between them. The CDR3 is 14 residues long. CDR1 ENHRY and CDR2 SYGVKD come from the germline V gene. The CDR3 coding sequence is TGTGCCATCAGTGAGTCGGACTCAATAGATACGCAGTATTTT. Translating it yields CAISESDSIDTQYF.

The rearrangement joins TRBV19 to TRBJ1-2; 8 nucleotides line up with TRBD1. J lost 4 bases, V lost 7 bases, and 11 bases had no gene match. CDR1 LNHDA and CDR2 SQIVND come from the germline V gene (reference sequence). This CDR3 comprises 15 residues. The CDR3 DNA reads as TGTGCCAGTAACGACCAGGGGGCTCGATTCTATGGCTACACCTTC. It encodes CASNDQGARFYGYTF.

V is TRBV11-3 and J is TRBJ2-7; D is perhaps TRBD1 (6 bases). The CDR3 contains 12 residues. CDR1 is SGHNT, CDR2 YENEEA, per germline. V lost 8 bases and J 6 bases, leaving 14 bases between the germline ends. DNA of the CDR3: TGTGCCAGCGCAGGGGAGACCCGCGAGCAGTACTTC. Protein sequence: CASAGETREQYF.

V usage is TRBV7-2 and J usage is TRBJ2-6; possibly TRBD1 for D (7 bases). The germline V and J ends were trimmed by 5 bases and 4 bases, with 15 bases remaining between them. Germline CDR1 SGHTA, CDR2 FQGNSA. The length of the CDR3 is 16 residues. The CDR3 DNA is TGTGCCAGCAGCGCAGGGGGGACGGGCGGGGCCAACGTCCTGACTTTC. This translates into CASSAGGTGGANVLTF.

The chain recombines TRBV7-2 with TRBJ1-4; tentative D call: TRBD1 (5 bases). Germline assignment: CDR1 SGHTA and CDR2 FQGNSA. V lost 1 base to trimming and J lost 7 bases, with 16 bases between them. This CDR3 comprises 16 residues. In DNA, the CDR3 is TGTGCCAGCAGCTTAGATTGGGGACGGGAGTTTGAAAAACTGTTTTTT. It yields the protein CASSLDWGREFEKLFF.

This clone has a handful of counts. The chain employs TRBV28 and TRBJ2-3; 9 positions match TRBD2. The germline V gene has CDR1 MDHEN and CDR2 SYDVKM. The V gene end was trimmed by 6 bases and the J gene end by 1 base; junction bases not matched to a gene: 5. This CDR3 is 15 amino acids long. The CDR3 loop is CASSRTSDRTDTQYF. The CDR3 DNA follows: TGTGCCAGCAGCAGGACTAGCGACCGCACAGATACGCAGTATTTT.